A single T cell receptor (beta chain) is shown here with its context. The clone's antigen remains unknown. No clone much larger than this one lies a single base away; base qualities are absent. These data belong to a study of cytotoxic CD8 clonotypes in ibrutinib-treated CLL (dated by TCRdb to the early 2020s). Regarding the complete study: In this cohort, 15 or so patients were treatment-naive and ten to eleven were relapsed/refractory, while under 18 had unmutated IGHV. Response samples were obtained after a median of around 11 months of treatment, with a range of about 6 to 36 months. On average, each sample had 255,043 productive templates and almost 95,000 productive rearrangements. Responses were partial in around 25 patients and complete in 2; after median approximately 67 months follow-up, about 15 stayed in remission and some twelve progressed. Longitudinal samples were obtainable from about 30% of the roughly 90 participants in the trial. Cryopreserved peripheral blood mononuclear cells were collected at three points: before therapy, at response, and at either sustained remission or disease progression. Findings and caveats that apply to the study as a whole: Public clonotypes were rare and either shrank or stayed stable during treatment, and the rise in clonality at ibrutinib response reflected expansion of private clonotypes. Clonality increased at ibrutinib response, stayed stable in sustained remission, and fell back toward baseline at progression. Baseline clonality exceeded that of age-matched healthy donors and correlated strongly with circulating CD8+ T-cell counts. Sampling times were not matched between patients in sustained remission and patients whose disease was progressing, and lymph node repertoires were not examined.

From a lookup of the germline V gene, CDR1 and CDR2 are SGHTA and FQGNSA. The CDR3 goes from the cysteine to the phenylalanine over 16 residues. The CDR3 DNA has 48 bases and is translated from base 1. V loses 2 bases of germline sequence and J loses 3 bases, and the interval between the two ends is 17 bases. For TCR beta library preparation, approximately 2 micrograms of genomic DNA were extracted from the cryopreserved PBMCs. Longitudinal blood samples from CLL patients receiving ibrutinib monotherapy were subjected to high-throughput TCR beta sequencing. The patients took part in an open-label, single-center phase 2 trial of ibrutinib monotherapy. The goal of deep resolution MiSeq sequencing was a depth between 1 in 1 million and 1 in 200,000 T cells, and coverage averaged 10x per clonotype. The immunoSEQ hsTCRB Kit was used to generate the TCR beta libraries. From the authors' description of their analysis: ImmunoSEQ Data Assistant and ImmunoSEQ Analyzer were used for data analysis, and V, D and J genes were assigned according to IMGT definitions. Clonality, which ranges from 0 to 1, was calculated by subtracting the normalized Shannon entropy of productive rearrangement frequencies from one. Only overrepresented clonotypes making up at least 0.05% of each patient's repertoire were included in the public clonotype analysis. Repertoires from about a dozen age-matched healthy donors in immuneACCESS were used as clonality controls. Imported from immuneACCESS, the table was reduced by TCRdb to in-frame sequences with V and J called. These copies leave out some clones; in studies compared against another copy, an unresolved V gene accounts for under half, and the cause of the remainder is not known. V and J calls and clone size come straight from that table; D and trimming were deduced from the DNA. In all, the sample holds 15,000 or so clones, and about 86% of those were seen once. The ten largest clones capture about 18% of the sample.

The specimen comprised PBMCs, sampled before ibrutinib treatment. The chain couples TRBV7-2 to TRBJ2-7; the D gene is perhaps TRBD2, on 6 matching bases. The TCR comes from a human donor with chronic lymphocytic leukemia. CDR3 region: CASSLYFSTSIYEQYF. Here is the DNA: TGTGCCAGCAGCTTATATTTTTCCACTAGCATCTACGAGCAGTACTTC.